The 4 T cell receptor beta chains below come from one sample, sequenced in a study of blood T cell repertoires in COVID-19. TCRdb keeps only in-frame clones here, not all; method: immunoSEQ multiplex PCR. The sample records some 140,000 clones, roughly 80% being singletons. Sequences were obtained from peripheral blood. The receptors stem from a woman aged 80 or older with acute or convalescent COVID-19.

The chain couples TRBV18 to TRBJ2-2; the D gene is possibly TRBD1 (6 bases). Germline CDR1 and CDR2: KGHSH and LQKENI. The CDR3 is 16 amino acids. V was pared by 3 bases and J by 4 bases, with 15 bases between. The CDR3 DNA reads TGTGCCAGCTCACCTTCAGGACAGCACTCCACCGGGGAGCTGTTTTTT. Amino acid sequence: CASSPSGQHSTGELFF. Combining the CDR3 with reference TRBV18 and TRBJ2-2 gives the whole variable domain NAGVMQNPRHLVRRRGQEARLRCSPMKGHSHVYWYRQLPEEGLKFMVYLQKENIIDESGMPKERFSAEFPKEGPSILRIQQVVRGDSAAYFCASSPSGQHSTGELFFGEGSRLTVL.

The CDR3 DNA sequence: TGTGCCAGCAGTGCTCCCGTTCGCACTGAAGCTTTCTTT. Its translation is CASSAPVRTEAFF. This sequence joins TRBV2 and TRBJ1-1; no clear D gene. V lost 4 bases, J lost 4 bases, and 10 bases lay in between. Germline assignment: CDR1 SNHLY and CDR2 FYNNEI. CDR3 size: 13 residues.

The rearrangement joins TRBV29-1 to TRBJ1-2; D ambiguous. The germline V and J ends were trimmed by 6 bases and 2 bases, with 13 bases remaining between them. CDR1 SQVTM and CDR2 ANQGSEA come from the germline V gene. This CDR3 has 13 residues. The CDR3 coding sequence is TGCAGCGTGGAGAGGGTAAAGAACTATGGCTACACCTTC. This gives the protein CSVERVKNYGYTF.

The chain joins TRBV6-5 to TRBJ1-1, with TRBD1 matching over 9 bases. CDR1 MNHEY and CDR2 SVGAGI come from the germline V gene. The CDR3 has 15 amino acids. The V gene end was trimmed by 6 bases and the J gene end by 5 bases; junction bases not matched to a gene: 10. The CDR3 nucleotides are TGTGCCAGCAGCCGATCGGGACAGGGACCTACTGAAGCTTTCTTT. Amino acid sequence: CASSRSGQGPTEAFF.